This T cell receptor (beta chain) was sequenced during a study of CD8 T cells in ankylosing spondylitis. Broader study findings: Disease-linked clones had a CD8+ phenotype and relatively low frequency in peripheral blood. Blood of patients with ankylosing spondylitis appeared to be characterized by a TCR beta motif of about eight highly homologous variants.

This CDR3 comprises 19 residues. Germline lookup yields CDR1 SGDLS and CDR2 YYNGEE. V dropped 4 bases and J dropped 5 bases, with 27 bases sitting between them. This clonotype was detected ten times or more. As yet, its antigen is unknown. TCRdb reprocessed the 5' RACE reads with MiXCR, giving one entry per CDR3 protein. The data hold some 40,000 distinct CDR3 sequences, with around 3% observed a single time. This chain joins TRBV9 and TRBJ2-2; perhaps TRBD2 as D (6 bases). This receptor was obtained from a male donor with ankylosing spondylitis or in good health (not recorded which). The sample consisted of blood, either unsorted or a sorted T cell fraction (not recorded which). CDR3 loop: CASSLTQVTGTQFTGELFF. The DNA of the CDR3 is TGTGCCAGCAGCCTGACTCAAGTAACCGGGACTCAATTTACCGGGGAGCTGTTTTTT.